The 16 T cell receptor beta chains in this list originate from one sample, sequenced in a study of cytomegalovirus exposure and HLA in healthy donors (dated by TCRdb to 2017 to 2019). Library prep was done by the immunoSEQ multiplex PCR assay. For the multiplex PCR, a mixture combining 60 forward primers for TCR Vbeta segments and 13 reverse primers for TCR Jbeta segments was used. Not all clones reach the TCRdb copy of this immuneACCESS table, which keeps in-frame sequences only. Checked studies attribute under half of the gap to unresolved V genes and leave the rest unexplained. Across this sample there are over 100,000 clones, with 63% seen only once. 9% to 10% of the sample is in the top ten clones. Sequencing was done on a sample of PBMCs. The source of these receptors is a middle-aged man in good health and CMV-seropositive.

This chain uses TRBV4-1 with TRBJ2-1; D possibly corresponds to TRBD2 (5 bases). The CDR3 has 18 amino acids. V shed 3 bases and J shed 8 bases, with 26 bases lying between them. Germline V CDR1 and CDR2: MGHRA, YSYEKL. CDR3 loop: CASSHRKVLANLGDEQFF. The CDR3 DNA reads TGCGCCAGCAGCCACCGAAAGGTTCTAGCAAACCTTGGGGATGAGCAGTTCTTC.

In its sample, this clone was seen a few times. V and J are TRBV5-6 and TRBJ2-1; 15 bases are a match to TRBD2. The CDR3 extends over 18 amino acids. The V segment lost 4 bases and the J segment 4 bases; nucleotides outside the gene matches: 9. CDR1 is SGHDT and CDR2 is YYEEEE in the germline V gene. This CDR3 is CASSGAPGTSGRYNEQFF. In DNA form, the CDR3 reads TGTGCCAGCAGCGGAGCCCCCGGGACTAGCGGGAGGTACAATGAGCAGTTCTTC.

V usage is TRBV6-5 and J usage is TRBJ1-5; D call uncertain. Germline V gene lookup returns CDR1 MNHEY and CDR2 SVGAGI. CDR3 length: 14 residues. The germline V and J ends were trimmed by 0 bases and 7 bases, with 10 bases remaining between them. The CDR3: CASSYSRTGQPQHF. In DNA, the CDR3 is TGTGCCAGCAGTTACTCACGGACGGGACAGCCCCAGCATTTT.

This chain joins TRBV15 and TRBJ2-7; possible D gene TRBD1, 6 bases. The CDR3 runs to 13 residues. Germline V lookup: CDR1 LNHNV, CDR2 YYDKDF (reference sequence). Trimming left V 0 bases short and J 4 bases short, with 7 bases between. CDR3 loop: CATSRDRGYEQYF. In DNA, the CDR3 is TGTGCCACCAGCAGAGACAGGGGTTACGAGCAGTACTTC.

The J gene is TRBJ2-5, the V gene TRBV12-2; the table's D call TRBD2 went unverified against the DNA. TRBV12-2 is reported as a pseudogene. The CDR3 runs to 13 residues. CDR3 protein: CASRPTGQETQYF. The CDR3 DNA is TGTGCAAGTCGCCCAACCGGCCAAGAGACCCAGTACTTC.

This clone was found a few times. The V call is TRBV7-9, the J call TRBJ1-1; D uncertain. The V end was cut by 2 bases, the J end by 2 bases, with 9 bases between. This CDR3 comprises 14 residues. Germline loops: CDR1 SEHNR, CDR2 FQNEAQ (reference sequence). CDR3 nucleotide sequence: TGTGCCAGCAGCTTACACGGGATAAACACTGAAGCTTTCTTT. It specifies CASSLHGINTEAFF.

This chain links TRBV19 with TRBJ2-3; 7 positions match TRBD1. The junction had 2 bases not matched to a gene; V was cut back by 4 bases and J by 1 base. The CDR3 covers 14 residues. The germline gives CDR1 LNHDA, CDR2 SQIVND (reference sequence). CDR3: CASSTTGGTDTQYF. The CDR3 nucleotides read TGTGCCAGTAGTACTACAGGGGGCACAGATACGCAGTATTTT.

The chain is built from TRBV5-8 and TRBJ1-1, with TRBD1 matching over 9 bases. The V segment lost 4 bases and the J segment 1 base; nucleotides outside the gene matches: 5. The CDR3 is made up of 15 amino acids. Germline CDR1 SGHTS, CDR2 YDEGEE. The CDR3 here is CASSVTGGTNTEAFF. CDR3 sequence (DNA): TGTGCCAGCAGCGTGACAGGGGGGACGAACACTGAAGCTTTCTTT.

The rearrangement uses TRBV2 and TRBJ2-5; D ambiguous. Germline CDR1 and CDR2: SNHLY and FYNNEI. The CDR3 covers 13 residues. Trimming removed 5 bases from V and 2 bases from J, with 9 bases in between. The CDR3 nucleotides are TGTGCCAGCAGTTTTCAGATGCAAGAGACCCAGTACTTC. This codes for CASSFQMQETQYF.

This clone was observed a single time. The chain combines TRBV15 with TRBJ1-1; D is undetermined. Deletions cut 0 bases from V and 1 base from J, with 9 bases between. Looked up from germline, CDR1 is LNHNV and CDR2 is YYDKDF (reference sequence). CDR3 size: 15 residues. The CDR3 sequence: CATSRDLQWNTEAFF. The CDR3 DNA reads TGTGCCACCAGCAGAGATCTGCAGTGGAACACTGAAGCTTTCTTT.

The V call is TRBV19, the J call TRBJ1-5; 10 bases are shared with TRBD1. This CDR3 is 13 amino acids long. V was clipped by 7 bases and J by 7 bases; unmatched bases: 4. The germline V gene encodes CDR1 LNHDA and CDR2 SQIVND (reference sequence). The CDR3 nucleotides read TGTGCCAGTACTATGACAGGGGGCCAGCCCCAGCATTTT. Translated, it gives CASTMTGGQPQHF.

This chain connects TRBV5-1 to TRBJ1-4, with a tentative D call TRBD1 (5 bases). Trimming took 0 bases from V and 8 from J, leaving 14 bases between them. This CDR3 is built from 15 residues. Looked up from germline, CDR1 is SGHRS and CDR2 is YFSETQ. The CDR3 region has the DNA TGCGCCAGCAGCTTGGCCGGGGCGGGGGAAGAAAAACTGTTTTTT. This sequence encodes CASSLAGAGEEKLFF.

In its sample, this clone was seen a few times. The V and J genes are TRBV7-6 and TRBJ2-2; D perhaps matches TRBD2 (5 bases). V was cut by 3 bases and J by 6 bases, with 14 bases left in between. Germline-derived CDR1 and CDR2 are SGHVS and FNYEAQ. This CDR3 has 15 residues. CDR3 in amino acids: CASSFELWGAGELFF. The CDR3 DNA reads TGTGCCAGCAGCTTTGAGTTGTGGGGAGCCGGGGAGCTGTTTTTT.

Only a few counts were recorded for this clone. This sequence joins TRBV15 and TRBJ1-1, with D perhaps matching TRBD1 (6 bases). V lost 4 bases and J lost 5, with 14 bases in between. CDR1 is LNHNV and CDR2 is YYDKDF in the germline V gene (reference sequence). The CDR3 totals 14 residues. The CDR3 sequence is CATSKEGGVTEAFF. CDR3 nucleotide sequence: TGTGCCACCAGCAAAGAAGGGGGAGTGACTGAAGCTTTCTTT.

The genes are TRBV5-1 and TRBJ2-1; possibly TRBD2 for D (6 bases). This CDR3 spans 14 amino acids. Looked up from germline, CDR1 is SGHRS and CDR2 is YFSETQ. V shed 3 bases and J shed 4 bases, with 11 bases lying between them. CDR3 loop: CASSSLSGYNEQFF. The CDR3 region has the DNA TGCGCCAGCAGCTCCTTAAGCGGGTACAATGAGCAGTTCTTC.

This clone was recorded a few times. This chain uses TRBV11-2 with TRBJ1-2; a weak D match, TRBD1 (5 bases). Per the germline V gene, CDR1 is SGHAT and CDR2 is FQNNGV. Trimming cost V 1 base and J 5 bases, with 11 bases left between them. The CDR3 runs to 14 residues. In DNA, the CDR3 is TGTGCCAGCAGCTTAGGACAGCACGCATATGGCTACACCTTC. This translates into CASSLGQHAYGYTF.